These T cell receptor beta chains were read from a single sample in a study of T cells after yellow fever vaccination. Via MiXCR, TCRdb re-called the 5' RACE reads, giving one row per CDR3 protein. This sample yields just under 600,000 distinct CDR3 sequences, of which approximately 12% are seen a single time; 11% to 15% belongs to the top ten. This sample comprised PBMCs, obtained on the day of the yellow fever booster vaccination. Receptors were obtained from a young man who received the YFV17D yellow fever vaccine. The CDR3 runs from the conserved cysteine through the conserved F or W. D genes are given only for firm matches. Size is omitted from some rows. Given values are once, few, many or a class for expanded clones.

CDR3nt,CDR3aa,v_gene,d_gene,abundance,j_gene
TGTGCCAGCAGTCCCTGGGTGGGACTAGCGGGAGTGGAGCAGTTCTTC,CASSPWVGLAGVEQFF,TRBV7-2,TRBD2,few,TRBJ2-1
TGTGCCAGCAGCCCTAGCGGGATTCACAATGAGCAGTTCTTC,CASSPSGIHNEQFF,TRBV7-3,TRBD2,NA,TRBJ2-1
TGTGCCAGCAGCTTAGAAGGGGTGACAGCTAATGAAAAACTGTTTTTT,CASSLEGVTANEKLFF,TRBV7-2,NA,few,TRBJ1-4
TGCAGTGCCAAGGGACAGACGAACACCGGGGAGCTGTTTTTT,CSAKGQTNTGELFF,TRBV20-1,TRBD1,NA,TRBJ2-2
TGTGCCAGCAGCTTAGGACAGTGGGAGACCCAGTACTTC,CASSLGQWETQYF,TRBV7-2,NA,few,TRBJ2-5
TGTGCCAGCAGCCCCCACAGCGGGGATCCTGAGCAGTTCTTC,CASSPHSGDPEQFF,TRBV12-3/TRBV12-4,TRBD2,many,TRBJ2-1
TGCGCCAGCAGCCAAGATCTTGTTTCGGCCAAGAACACTGAAGCTTTCTTT,CASSQDLVSAKNTEAFF,TRBV4-3,NA,NA,TRBJ1-1
TGTGCCAGCACCCTAGCGGGGGTTGGCTCCTACAATGAGCAGTTCTTC,CASTLAGVGSYNEQFF,TRBV25-1,TRBD2,few,TRBJ2-1
TGTGCCAGCAGTACCCTAGCGGTCTTCCGCACAGATACGCAGTATTTT,CASSTLAVFRTDTQYF,TRBV12-3/TRBV12-4,TRBD2,few,TRBJ2-3
TGCAGCGCATCTTGGACCCCGGGGTCCTACGAGCAGTACTTC,CSASWTPGSYEQYF,TRBV29-1,NA,NA,TRBJ2-7
TGCAGTGCTAGCCCGCCGACTAGCGGGACGTACAATGAGCAGTTCTTC,CSASPPTSGTYNEQFF,TRBV20-1,TRBD2,few,TRBJ2-1
TGTGCCAGCAGCCGACCCGGGTCTTTACAAGAGACCCAGTACTTC,CASSRPGSLQETQYF,TRBV6-1,NA,NA,TRBJ2-5
TGTGCCAGCAGCTTAGTTAGGACTTTTCCCTACAATGAGCAGTTCTTC,CASSLVRTFPYNEQFF,TRBV11-2,NA,few,TRBJ2-1
TGTGCCAGTAGTGGGGCTAGCGGGAGGATGGAGACCCAGTACTTC,CASSGASGRMETQYF,TRBV19,TRBD2,NA,TRBJ2-5
TGTGCCAGCGGGCCTCCTGGGGATTGGAATGAGCAGTTCTTC,CASGPPGDWNEQFF,TRBV7-2,NA,many,TRBJ2-1
TGTGCCAGCAGCCCAACGGGGGGGGATGAGCAGTTCTTC,CASSPTGGDEQFF,TRBV14,TRBD2,NA,TRBJ2-1
TGCAGTGCTAGAGGGACAGCATCACAAGAGACCCAGTACTTC,CSARGTASQETQYF,TRBV20-1,NA,NA,TRBJ2-5
TGTGCCAGCAGCTTGATGGGGGCCAGGAACACTGAAGCTTTCTTT,CASSLMGARNTEAFF,TRBV7-2,NA,few,TRBJ1-1
TGCAGTGCTAGTCCCCAGGGGGGGTTTAACGGGGAGCTGTTTTTT,CSASPQGGFNGELFF,TRBV20-1,NA,NA,TRBJ2-2
TGCAGCGTTGAATGGGAGGGGGATACGCAGTATTTT,CSVEWEGDTQYF,TRBV29-1,TRBD2,NA,TRBJ2-3
TGCGCCAGCGGACTTGACAGGCCCTACAATGAGCAGTTCTTC,CASGLDRPYNEQFF,TRBV5-1,NA,few,TRBJ2-1
TGTGCCAGCAGCCCTCGGATAGCGGGAGGAGTGGATACGCAGTATTTT,CASSPRIAGGVDTQYF,TRBV9,TRBD2,few,TRBJ2-3
TGTGCCAGCAGTGGACTAGCGGGAACCTACAATGAGCAGTTCTTC,CASSGLAGTYNEQFF,TRBV12-3/TRBV12-4,TRBD2,NA,TRBJ2-1
TGCGCCAGCAGCTTGGTGAGGGGATTAGACTACGAGCAGTACTTC,CASSLVRGLDYEQYF,TRBV4-3,NA,few,TRBJ2-7
TGTGCCAGCAGTTTGATAGCGGGAGTCCACGAGCAGTACTTC,CASSLIAGVHEQYF,TRBV27,TRBD2,few,TRBJ2-7
TGTGCCAGCAGCGTATCTAGTGTTATCGGCAATGAGCAGTTCTTC,CASSVSSVIGNEQFF,TRBV7-2,NA,few,TRBJ2-1
TGTGCCAGCAGCCAGGACAGGGAAGGAACCGGGGAGCTGTTTTTT,CASSQDREGTGELFF,TRBV7-6,TRBD1,NA,TRBJ2-2
TGTGCCAGCAGTTTATTAGAAAGCGGGAGGGCGGAGACCCAGTACTTC,CASSLLESGRAETQYF,TRBV28,TRBD2,NA,TRBJ2-5
TGTGCCGGGACGAGGGCGGAGAGCCCCTACGAGCAGTACTTC,CAGTRAESPYEQYF,TRBV7-8,NA,few,TRBJ2-7
TGCGCCAGCAGCTTTTCCGAGACGACCCAGTACTTC,CASSFSETTQYF,TRBV5-1,NA,NA,TRBJ2-5
TGCAGTGCTAGGGATCTTCGCCCGATCGGGTGGAATGAGCAGTTCTTC,CSARDLRPIGWNEQFF,TRBV20-1,NA,NA,TRBJ2-1
TGTGCCAGCAGCCCCTCAGGGGGCGCTGGAAACACCATATATTTT,CASSPSGGAGNTIYF,TRBV12-3/TRBV12-4,TRBD1,few,TRBJ1-3
TGTGCCAGCTGGACGGGCGCCGAGCAGTACTTC,CASWTGAEQYF,TRBV25-1,NA,few,TRBJ2-7
TGTGCCAGCAGGATTGACATCGGTACAGATACGCAGTATTTT,CASRIDIGTDTQYF,TRBV5-5,NA,few,TRBJ2-3
TGTGCCAGCAACTCTCTCAGCAGCTCCTACGAGCAGTACTTC,CASNSLSSSYEQYF,TRBV7-9,NA,NA,TRBJ2-7
TGTGCCAGCAGCTGGGACAGGGGACAGCCCCAGCATTTT,CASSWDRGQPQHF,TRBV5-5,TRBD1,many,TRBJ1-5
TGCTGTGCTAGAGATCGTAGTGGCCCAGGCGCCGACGAGCAGTACTTC,CCARDRSGPGADEQYF,TRBV20-1,NA,NA,TRBJ2-7
TGTGCCAGCAGCTTAACTTACAGGGGCACAGATACGCAGTATTTT,CASSLTYRGTDTQYF,TRBV7-3,NA,few,TRBJ2-3
TGTGCCAGCAGTTACCGGCGGAGTGAAAATTCACCCCTCCACTTT,CASSYRRSENSPLHF,TRBV6-2/TRBV6-3,NA,few,TRBJ1-6
TGTGCCAGCAGTCCCCGGGATGAGCAGTTCTTC,CASSPRDEQFF,TRBV12-3/TRBV12-4,NA,few,TRBJ2-1
TGCGCCAGCAGCCAAGATCTTTCAGGGACAGGGGACAATCAGCCCCAGCATTTT,CASSQDLSGTGDNQPQHF,TRBV4-3,TRBD1,many,TRBJ1-5
TGCAGCGTACTCAGATACACCGGGACAGGGGTCGGGGGCTACACCTTC,CSVLRYTGTGVGGYTF,TRBV29-1,TRBD1,few,TRBJ1-2
TGCGCCAGCAGCTTGACCAGGGGAGGGATCTACGAGCAGTACTTC,CASSLTRGGIYEQYF,TRBV5-1,NA,few,TRBJ2-7
TGTGCCAGCTCACCACCGTCAGGGGTCGGCTACGAGCAGTACTTC,CASSPPSGVGYEQYF,TRBV18,NA,few,TRBJ2-7
TGTGCCAGCTCACCAATCCGCGGGTCTGAAGCTTTCTTT,CASSPIRGSEAFF,TRBV18,NA,NA,TRBJ1-1
TGCAGCGTTGAGGTAGGACGATACGAGCAGTACTTC,CSVEVGRYEQYF,TRBV29-1,NA,few,TRBJ2-7
TGTGCCAGCAGCTTAGATTCCGGGACAGGGAGGTTCTTC,CASSLDSGTGRFF,TRBV11-2,TRBD1,NA,TRBJ2-1
TGTGCCAGCAGTGACAGGGGAAATGAGCAGTTCTTC,CASSDRGNEQFF,TRBV6-5,TRBD1,few,TRBJ2-1
TGTGCCAGCAGCTGGGCCCCTAGGAGGGAGACCCAGTACTTC,CASSWAPRRETQYF,TRBV5-5,NA,NA,TRBJ2-5
TGTGCCAGCAGCCGTTCGACCCCTCTCTACGAGCAGTACTTC,CASSRSTPLYEQYF,TRBV7-9,NA,few,TRBJ2-7
TGCGCCAGCAGCCTCCGGGGGGAGAGCACCGGGGAGCTGTTTTTT,CASSLRGESTGELFF,TRBV4-3,TRBD2,few,TRBJ2-2
TGTGCCAGCAGTCCCGGAGGAGACTTCTACGAGCAGTACTTC,CASSPGGDFYEQYF,TRBV28,NA,few,TRBJ2-7
TGTGCCAGCGCGCGACAGGGGCTCACAGATACGCAGTATTTT,CASARQGLTDTQYF,TRBV12-3/TRBV12-4,TRBD1,NA,TRBJ2-3